This TCR beta chain is from a study of OX40 agonist ivuxolimab in advanced cancers. Study results and caveats: Among the nonresponders, some also had low normalized T-cell clonal expansion.

This clone occurred once. The antigen remains undetermined. The repertoire was sequenced with immunoSEQ multiplex PCR; TCRdb's copy has only in-frame clones and lacks some. The sample lists 72,000 or so clones; 65% to 85% were seen once. Baseline, cycle 4 day 1, and cycle 7 day 1 were the blood sampling points. The source was CD4+ or CD8+ T cells sorted from blood, collected in a trial of the OX40 agonist ivuxolimab. The receptor was isolated from an adult with an advanced solid tumor such as melanoma, head and neck, liver or kidney cancer.

For the CDR3, the DNA is TGTGCCAGCAGCCCTACAGGGGTATTGTCCGGGGAGCTGTTTTTT. It yields the protein CASSPTGVLSGELFF. V and J are TRBV7-2 and TRBJ2-2, with 7 positions matching TRBD1. The CDR3 contains 15 residues. CDR1 is SGHTA, CDR2 FQGNSA, per germline. Trimming cost V 5 bases and J 6 bases; bases outside gene matches: 9.